This T cell receptor beta chain comes out of a study of control samples from healthy donors and cancer patients (dated by TCRdb to the early 2020s). Regarding this clone: It lacks a known antigen. Per-base quality was not reported, and no clone a single base away is much larger than it.

The library was produced with the immunoSEQ multiplex PCR assay. TCRdb's version of the immuneACCESS table is confined to in-frame rearrangements and falls short of the full clone set. An unresolved V gene accounts for under half of the shortfall where checked; the remainder is of unknown origin. In this sample the table shows 150,000 to 200,000 clones, 90% to 95% of which occur a single time. 1.3% to 1.5% of the sample belongs to the ten largest clones. The CDR3, from cysteine to phenylalanine, totals 13 residues. Of all the DNA, just the CDR3 is kept, 39 bases in frame from base 1. As encoded in the germline V gene, CDR1 is SGHRS while CDR2 is YFSETQ. V and J lose 4 bases and 5 bases, and a span of 12 bases separates them.

The sequenced sample was blood. The clonotype comes from a young woman in good health. The chain uses TRBV5-1 and TRBJ1-1; no D gene call is confident. The CDR3 protein is CASSHAAGTEAFF. The DNA sequence follows: TGCGCCAGCAGCCACGCGGCGGGGACTGAAGCTTTCTTT.